This TCR beta chain was captured in a study of CD8 T cells in ankylosing spondylitis. Broader study findings: Disease-linked clones reportedly concentrated significantly in matched ankylosing spondylitis synovial fluid. There was a TCR beta motif, made of several highly homologous variants, that appeared characteristic of ankylosing spondylitis blood.

Trimming removed 3 bases at V and 8 bases at J, with 4 bases between. This CDR3 has 10 amino acids. Per the germline V gene, CDR1 is DFQATT and CDR2 is SNEGSKA (reference sequence). For TCR beta, libraries came from quantitative 5'-RACE with molecular barcodes. TCRdb recomputed calls from the 5' RACE reads with MiXCR, one row per CDR3 protein. This sample has 750,000 to 850,000 distinct CDR3 sequences; approximately 10% occur once, and the top ten carry 0.45% to 0.6%. In its sample, this clonotype was seen many times. As yet, its antigen is unknown. The sample taken for sequencing was blood, either unsorted or a sorted T cell fraction (not recorded which). The chain combines TRBV20-1 with TRBJ1-4; D is uncertain. This sequence originates from a male donor with ankylosing spondylitis. The CDR3 DNA reads as TGCAGTGCTAGGGGCGAAAAACTGTTTTTT. Amino acids: CSARGEKLFF.